The 3 T cell receptor beta chains listed next were all sequenced from one sample in a study of identifying expanded T cells in peripheral blood. TCRdb keeps only in-frame clones here, not all; method: immunoSEQ multiplex PCR. Of about 90,000 clones listed, approximately 83% are singletons. Sequences were obtained from blood. These receptors were obtained from a person aged 18 to 75 in good health.

This clone was seen only a few times. The chain uses TRBV18 and TRBJ1-6; D may be TRBD1 (6 bases). The CDR3 totals 13 residues. Trimming took 6 bases from V and 6 from J, leaving 9 bases between them. Germline-derived CDR1 and CDR2 are KGHSH and LQKENI. CDR3 DNA sequence: TGTGCCAGCTCGGACAGAGCTAATTCACCCCTCCACTTT. Translated: CASSDRANSPLHF.

V and J are TRBV4-1 and TRBJ2-3; D unclear. The CDR3 runs 14 residues. The ends were cut back, 1 base at V and 1 base at J, with 6 bases in the middle. Germline CDR1 reads MGHRA; CDR2 reads YSYEKL. CDR3 sequence reads: CASSQATGTDTQYF. CDR3 DNA: TGCGCCAGCAGCCAAGCCACAGGCACAGATACGCAGTATTTT.

J is TRBJ2-5 and V is TRBV5-1; 9 nucleotides match TRBD1. The CDR3 totals 17 residues. J gave up 5 bases and V 1 base, and 12 bases lay outside the gene matches. Germline values: CDR1 SGHRS, CDR2 YFSETQ. The CDR3 sequence is CASSLISGTGRAETQYF. CDR3 sequence (DNA): TGCGCCAGCAGCTTGATCTCTGGGACAGGGCGGGCGGAGACCCAGTACTTC.